Shown below are 13 T cell receptor beta chains from a single sample sequenced in a study of T cells in Graves' hyperthyroidism and ophthalmopathy. Researchers took RNA transcripts and amplified the TCR beta CDR3 regions from them. Primed by the HTBI set, a first-round RT-PCR was run on the TCR CDR3. Each CDR3 protein is one row after TCRdb ran MiXCR on the multiplex PCR reads. The data show almost 600,000 distinct CDR3 sequences, roughly 13% seen once. The sequenced sample was blood. Every receptor here comes from a woman under 40 with Graves' hyperthyroidism that later progressed to Graves' ophthalmopathy.

This clonotype was detected many times. V and J are TRBV10-3 and TRBJ2-7; no firm D call. Germline lookup yields CDR1 ENHRY and CDR2 SYGVKD. This CDR3 is built from 11 residues. Trimming left V 6 bases short and J 7 bases short, with 10 bases between. CDR3 sequence (DNA): TGTGCCATCAGCCCGGAGTCTGAGCAGTACTTC. Translation: CAISPESEQYF.

As concerns this clonotype: Compared with germline, one end of the junction differs, possibly owing to a read error. V gene TRBV11-1 combines with J gene TRBJ1-1; no clear D. The CDR3 is 12 residues long. Germline V gene sequence: CDR1 SGHAT, CDR2 FQDESV (reference sequence). CDR3 coding DNA: TGTGCCAGCATGGACGGGAACAGTGAAGCTTTCTTT. Protein product: CASMDGNSEAFF. Supplemented by reference TRBV11-1 and TRBJ1-1, the full variable domain reads EAEVAQSPRYKITEKSQAVAFWCDPISGHATLYWYRQILGQGPELLVQFQDESVVDDSQLPKDRFSAERLKGVDSTLKIQPAELGDSAMYLCASMDGNSEAFFGQGTRLTVV.

This clonotype showed up just a few times. The chain combines TRBV6-2 or TRBV6-3 with TRBJ2-7; 9 bases are a match to TRBD2. The V gene's germline CDR1 is MNHEY and CDR2 SVGEGT. V was clipped by 2 bases and J by 3 bases; unmatched bases: 8. This CDR3 is built from 16 residues. CDR3 in DNA: TGTGCCAGCAGTTACCCCCCCGAGACTAGCGGCTACGAGCAGTACTTC. Protein product: CASSYPPETSGYEQYF.

At least ten counts were recorded for this clonotype. The chain couples TRBV24-1 to TRBJ2-7; the D gene is possibly TRBD1 (5 bases). V was trimmed by 4 bases and J by 5 bases, leaving 17 bases between them. CDR1 is KGHDR and CDR2 is SFDVKD in the germline V gene. The length of the CDR3 is 15 residues. DNA for the CDR3: TGTGCCACCAGTGAAAACACAGGTAATTTAGACGAGCAGTACTTC. It specifies CATSENTGNLDEQYF.

As to this clonotype: Given a much more abundant clone one base away, this may be a read error. The rearrangement links TRBV5-6 to TRBJ1-6; 10 nucleotides align to TRBD1. CDR1 is SGHDT, CDR2 YYEEEE, per germline. The CDR3 spans 14 residues. For the CDR3, the DNA is TGTGCCAGCAGCTGGGACAGGGGTATCTCACTCCTCCACTTT. It yields the protein CASSWDRGISLLHF.

This clonotype was seen at least ten times. V is TRBV19 and J is TRBJ1-1, with D possibly being TRBD1 (6 bases). V lost 2 bases to trimming and J lost 5 bases, with 18 bases between them. Germline assignment: CDR1 LNHDA and CDR2 SQIVND (reference sequence). The CDR3 length is 16 residues. CDR3 loop: CASSIPPGRGGTEAFF. CDR3 DNA: TGTGCCAGTAGTATACCCCCGGGCAGGGGAGGTACTGAAGCTTTCTTT.

This clonotype has a count of ten or more. V gene TRBV4-3 combines with J gene TRBJ1-5; D is uncertain. The CDR3 is made up of 15 amino acids. CDR1 and CDR2 (germline): LGHNA, YSLEER. Trimming removed 0 bases at V and 0 bases at J, with 6 bases between. DNA of the CDR3: TGCGCCAGCAGCCAAGACACCCGTAGCAATCAGCCCCAGCATTTT. This gives the protein CASSQDTRSNQPQHF.

This clonotype was recorded many times. The chain carries TRBV20-1 and TRBJ1-5; D is possibly TRBD1 (6 bases). The germline V and J ends were trimmed by 6 bases and 1 base, with 13 bases remaining between them. There are 14 residues in the CDR3. The V gene's germline CDR1 is DFQATT and CDR2 SNEGSKA (reference sequence). The CDR3 DNA reads TGCAGTGCCCTGGACAGTCTGAGCAATCAGCCCCAGCATTTT. Residues: CSALDSLSNQPQHF.

V is TRBV3-1 and J is TRBJ1-2, with D unresolved. This CDR3 contains 13 residues. The V end was cut by 3 bases, the J end by 1 base, with 6 bases between. Germline values: CDR1 LGHDT, CDR2 YNNKEL (reference sequence). The CDR3 region is CASSQRINYGYTF. In DNA, the CDR3 is TGTGCCAGCAGCCAGAGGATTAACTATGGCTACACCTTC.

This clonotype came up a few times. The junction does not match germline at one end; this may be a read error. This chain connects TRBV5-6 to TRBJ2-1; TRBD1 is a possible D gene (6 bases). Per the germline V gene, CDR1 is SGHDT and CDR2 is YYEEEE. This CDR3 has 15 residues. CDR3 region: CASNLKQGFYNEQFF. The CDR3 DNA reads TGTGCCAGCAACTTGAAACAGGGTTTCTACAATGAGCAGTTCTTC.

This clonotype was counted many times. The gene calls are TRBV28 and TRBJ2-7; D is perhaps TRBD2 (6 bases). The CDR3 spans 16 residues. Germline CDR1 and CDR2: MDHEN and SYDVKM. The ends were cut back, 4 bases at V and 3 bases at J, with 19 bases in the middle. The CDR3 is CASSWGTGTPIYEQYF. The CDR3 DNA reads TGTGCCAGCAGTTGGGGAACCGGGACTCCTATCTACGAGCAGTACTTC.

The chain recombines TRBV7-3 with TRBJ2-5; 11 nucleotides agree with TRBD2. Germline V lookup: CDR1 SGHTA, CDR2 FQGTGA. Trimming cost V 4 bases and J 4 bases; bases outside gene matches: 11. CDR3 length: 17 amino acids. CDR3 sequence (DNA): TGTGCCAGCAGCTCAAGCGTAGGGACTAGCGGTATAGAGACCCAGTACTTC. This gives the protein CASSSSVGTSGIETQYF.

The gene calls are TRBV15 and TRBJ2-7; D gene ambiguous. CDR1 is LNHNV, CDR2 YYDKDF, per germline (reference sequence). The CDR3 runs to 20 residues. Trimming stripped 3 bases from V and 3 bases from J, with 30 bases between. CDR3 in amino acids: CATSSPIGHGKEVRNYEQYF. DNA of the CDR3: TGTGCCACCAGCAGCCCCATCGGTCACGGAAAGGAAGTAAGGAACTACGAGCAGTACTTC.